Below, 27 T cell receptor beta chains from the same sample are listed, as sequenced in a study of T-cell reconstitution after alpha-beta-depleted transplantation in children. The library targeted TCRbeta and was prepared with unique molecular identifiers. Each CDR3 protein gets one entry after TCRdb re-called the PCR reads with MiXCR. The sample gives about 580,000 distinct CDR3 sequences, roughly 24% of which show up once; around 14% is in the top ten. Specimen: PBMCs, mostly from graft donor cells, collected 360 days after TCRalphabeta/CD19-depleted stem cell transplant. Receptor source: a boy in the first two years of life who had a stem cell transplant for acute myeloid leukemia, so the T cells may come from the graft donor.

This clonotype has more than one count but fewer than ten. CDR3 region: CATSSRAGQGYNSPLHF. The DNA for the CDR3 is TGTGCCACCAGCAGTAGAGCGGGACAGGGGTATAATTCACCCCTCCACTTT. This rearrangement joins TRBV15 to TRBJ1-6; 10 bases line up with TRBD1. CDR1 is LNHNV, CDR2 YYDKDF, per germline (reference sequence). Losses at the gene ends were 3 bases for V and 4 bases for J; bases not matched to a gene: 6. This CDR3 spans 17 amino acids.

The chain employs TRBV11-1 and TRBJ2-1; 10 nucleotides match TRBD2. Trimming cost V 3 bases and J 0 bases; bases outside gene matches: 8. CDR1 SGHAT and CDR2 FQDESV come from the germline V gene (reference sequence). The CDR3 is 18 residues long. The CDR3 spells CASSLLAGALSSYNEQFF. The CDR3, as DNA: TGTGCCAGCAGCTTGCTAGCGGGGGCCTTAAGCTCCTACAATGAGCAGTTCTTC.

The rearrangement uses TRBV4-3 and TRBJ2-1, with D perhaps TRBD2 (7 bases). V lost 0 bases, J lost 2 bases, and 14 bases lay in between. This CDR3 spans 17 amino acids. Germline V gives CDR1 LGHNA, CDR2 YSLEER. CDR3 coding DNA: TGCGCCAGCAGCCAAGATTTCACGGGGGGCCCCTACAATGAGCAGTTCTTC. Translation gives CASSQDFTGGPYNEQFF.

This clonotype has at least ten counts. The chain links TRBV12-3 or TRBV12-4 to TRBJ2-1; 13 nucleotides match TRBD2. CDR3 size: 16 residues. The V and J ends lost 4 bases and 4 bases, in that order; junction bases with no gene match: 4. The CDR3 sequence is CASSSPTSGGYNEQFF. The CDR3 region has the DNA TGTGCCAGCAGTTCCCCGACTAGCGGGGGGTACAATGAGCAGTTCTTC.

This clonotype was seen at least ten times. The CDR3 loop reads CSASSGSISYEQYF. The CDR3 DNA sequence: TGCAGTGCTAGCAGCGGTAGTATATCCTACGAGCAGTACTTC. The rearrangement links TRBV20-1 to TRBJ2-7; a possible D gene is TRBD2 (5 bases). V lost 3 bases and J 1 base, leaving 13 bases between the germline ends. CDR1 and CDR2 from the germline V gene are DFQATT and SNEGSKA (reference sequence). The CDR3 length is 14 residues.

This clonotype was recorded once. The rearrangement uses TRBV5-6 and TRBJ2-5, with D unclear. V lost 0 bases and J 6 bases, leaving 15 bases between the germline ends. The germline V gene has CDR1 SGHDT and CDR2 YYEEEE. The CDR3 contains 15 residues. CDR3: CASSLAVRNSKTQYF. The CDR3 DNA sequence: TGTGCCAGCAGCTTGGCCGTGAGGAATTCGAAGACCCAGTACTTC.

The sample holds a few counts of this clonotype. CDR3 loop: CSARDWTGEIDTQYF. CDR3 nucleotide sequence: TGCAGTGCTAGAGACTGGACAGGGGAGATAGATACGCAGTATTTT. The V call is TRBV20-1, the J call TRBJ2-3, with 9 bases matching TRBD1. Per germline, CDR1 DFQATT and CDR2 SNEGSKA (reference sequence). The trim removed 0 bases at V and 5 bases at J, leaving 6 bases unmatched. The length of the CDR3 is 15 residues.

In its sample, this clonotype was seen many times. J is TRBJ1-1 and V is TRBV12-3 or TRBV12-4, with D possibly being TRBD1 (5 bases). This CDR3 contains 13 residues. Deletions cut 3 bases from V and 7 bases from J, with 12 bases between. The CDR3 DNA follows: TGTGCCAGCAGTTTGCTGGACAAATTTGAAGCTTTCTTT. This sequence encodes CASSLLDKFEAFF.

This chain links TRBV7-6 with TRBJ2-5; the D is unclear. The ends were cut back, 3 bases at V and 0 bases at J, with 11 bases in the middle. Germline CDR1 is SGHVS and CDR2 is FNYEAQ. This CDR3 spans 15 amino acids. The CDR3 spells CASSFRHGYQETQYF. CDR3 sequence (DNA): TGTGCCAGCAGCTTTCGACATGGGTACCAAGAGACCCAGTACTTC.

J is TRBJ1-4 and V is TRBV4-3; D unclear. The germline V and J ends were trimmed by 0 bases and 5 bases, with 7 bases remaining between them. In germline, CDR1 is LGHNA, CDR2 YSLEER. This CDR3 contains 14 residues. This CDR3 is CASSQDGQNEKLFF. The CDR3 DNA sequence: TGCGCCAGCAGCCAAGACGGGCAGAATGAAAAACTGTTTTTT.

CDR3 amino acids: CASSYFGEVFF. As DNA, the CDR3 is TGTGCCAGCAGTTACTTTGGGGAGGTGTTCTTC. This chain connects TRBV6-2 or TRBV6-3 to TRBJ2-1, with D possibly TRBD2 on 6 matching bases. This CDR3 region has 11 residues. CDR1 and CDR2 (germline): MNHEY, SVGEGT. V gave up 1 base and J gave up 15 bases, with 10 bases separating them.

This clonotype was detected a few times. This chain connects TRBV11-2 to TRBJ2-7; D gene ambiguous. The CDR3 sequence is 13 residues long. Germline V gene sequence: CDR1 SGHAT, CDR2 FQNNGV. V lost 4 bases, J lost 4 bases, and 11 bases lay in between. DNA of the CDR3: TGTGCCAGCAGCTCACTTACACCGTACGAGCAGTACGTC. It specifies CASSSLTPYEQYV.

This clonotype has only a few counts. The rearrangement uses TRBV4-2 and TRBJ1-1; tentatively, D is TRBD1 (5 bases). This CDR3 region has 16 residues. V lost 3 bases to trimming and J lost 3 bases, with 17 bases between them. CDR1 LGHNA and CDR2 YNFKEQ come from the germline V gene. CDR3 DNA: TGTGCCAGCAGCCACCCCGGGGGGGATATCGACACTGAAGCTTTCTTT. It encodes CASSHPGGDIDTEAFF.

About this clonotype: Sequence at one end of the junction differs from germline and may be a read error. The V and J genes are TRBV20-1 and TRBJ2-1; 9 bases map to TRBD2. The CDR3 sequence is 15 residues long. Germline CDR1 is DFQATT and CDR2 is SNEGSKA (reference sequence). The CDR3 nucleotides are TGCTGTGCTAGCCCTAGCGGGGCACCCTACAATGAGCAGTTCTTC. Amino acids: CCASPSGAPYNEQFF.

This clonotype was counted only a few times. The chain is built from TRBV20-1 and TRBJ2-5; D call uncertain. The CDR3 has 14 residues. Deletions cut 3 bases from V and 2 bases from J, with 13 bases between. CDR1 is DFQATT, CDR2 SNEGSKA, per germline (reference sequence). In DNA form, the CDR3 reads TGCAGTGCTAGTGGTGGGCCGTCGCAAGAGACCCAGTACTTC. Amino acids: CSASGGPSQETQYF.

The genes are TRBV29-1 and TRBJ2-5, with TRBD2 as a possible D gene (6 bases). Trimming removed 4 bases from V and 2 bases from J, with 11 bases in between. CDR3 length: 13 residues. Germline V gene sequence: CDR1 SQVTM, CDR2 ANQGSEA. Written as DNA, the CDR3 is TGCAGCGTTGGGGCGGGGAGTCAAGAGACCCAGTACTTC. This codes for CSVGAGSQETQYF.

The V and J genes are TRBV7-9 and TRBJ2-2, with a possible D match to TRBD1 (6 bases). The germline V gene has CDR1 SEHNR and CDR2 FQNEAQ (reference sequence). This CDR3 region has 16 residues. V shed 6 bases and J shed 0 bases, with 14 bases lying between them. The CDR3 sequence is CASRSPGQPNTGELFF. The CDR3 region has the DNA TGTGCCAGCAGGAGCCCCGGACAGCCGAACACCGGGGAGCTGTTTTTT.

This clonotype was seen ten or more times. The rearrangement joins TRBV6-5 to TRBJ2-5, with D tentatively TRBD2 (5 bases). Trimming took off 2 bases at V and 1 base at J, with 11 bases between the two ends. CDR3 size: 15 residues. CDR1 and CDR2 from the germline V gene are MNHEY and SVGAGI. CDR3 sequence reads: CASSYTSGPQETQYF. CDR3 sequence (DNA): TGTGCCAGCAGTTACACGAGCGGTCCCCAAGAGACCCAGTACTTC.

Only a few counts were recorded for this clonotype. The chain recombines TRBV5-4 with TRBJ2-7, with D maybe TRBD1 (6 bases). V was trimmed by 3 bases and J by 5 bases, leaving 12 bases between them. Germline V CDR1 and CDR2: SGHNT, YYREEE (reference sequence). The CDR3 has 13 amino acids. CDR3 amino acids: CASSSGPGDEQYF. The CDR3 nucleotides are TGTGCCAGCAGCTCCGGCCCAGGGGACGAGCAGTACTTC.

This chain uses TRBV7-9 with TRBJ1-6; no reliable D call. The germline V and J ends were trimmed by 3 bases and 8 bases, with 5 bases remaining between them. The V gene's germline CDR1 is SEHNR and CDR2 FQNEAQ (reference sequence). There are 12 residues in the CDR3. The CDR3 DNA follows: TGTGCCAGCAGCTTCAGCTATTCACCCCTCCACTTT. Encoded protein: CASSFSYSPLHF.

The chain links TRBV27 to TRBJ1-5; no clear D gene. The CDR3 is 14 amino acids. Per germline, CDR1 MNHEY and CDR2 SMNVEV (reference sequence). Trimming took 6 bases from V and 4 from J, leaving 13 bases between them. Here the CDR3 DNA reads TGTGCCAGCAGAGAAGTAGGAGGAAATCAGCCCCAGCATTTT. Protein: CASREVGGNQPQHF.

V and J are TRBV12-3 or TRBV12-4 and TRBJ1-4; D call uncertain. Trimming pared 5 bases from V and 5 bases from J, leaving 21 bases between. The CDR3 is 17 amino acids. The CDR3: CASSNPPMGRQNEKLFF. The CDR3 region has the DNA TGTGCCAGCAGTAATCCCCCCATGGGCAGGCAAAATGAAAAACTGTTTTTT.

This rearrangement joins TRBV11-2 to TRBJ2-5; D may match TRBD1 or TRBD2 (6 bases each). The CDR3 spans 14 residues. Between the trimmed V and J ends, which lost 5 bases and 6 bases, there was a span of 16 bases. Germline V gene lookup returns CDR1 SGHAT and CDR2 FQNNGV. In DNA form, the CDR3 reads TGTGCCAGCAGCCCCTGGGGGGCGGGAAAGACCCAGTACTTC. Its protein is CASSPWGAGKTQYF.

The rearrangement joins TRBV15 to TRBJ2-1; the D is unclear. This CDR3 spans 13 amino acids. Between the trimmed V and J ends, which lost 0 bases and 5 bases, there was a span of 5 bases. From germline, CDR1 is LNHNV and CDR2 YYDKDF (reference sequence). CDR3 residues: CATSRDRHNEQFF. Here the CDR3 DNA reads TGTGCCACCAGCAGAGATAGACACAATGAGCAGTTCTTC.

The rearrangement links TRBV6-1 to TRBJ2-1; TRBD2 matches at 13 bases. V was clipped by 1 base and J by 7 bases; unmatched bases: 7. The CDR3 contains 17 residues. CDR1 and CDR2 (germline): MNHNS, SASEGT. CDR3 coding DNA: TGTGCCAGCAGTGAAGAGGGACTAGCGGGGTTCGGGAATGAGCAGTTCTTC. Protein: CASSEEGLAGFGNEQFF.

This clonotype was counted many times. The chain links TRBV29-1 to TRBJ2-2; perhaps D is TRBD1 or TRBD2 (5 bases each). Trimming shortened V by 6 bases and J by 10 bases, and 12 bases separated the two germline ends. CDR3 size: 11 residues. CDR1 is SQVTM and CDR2 is ANQGSEA in the germline V gene. CDR3 bases: TGCAGCGTGGGCAGCGGACAGGAGCTGTTTTTT. Its protein product is CSVGSGQELFF.

This chain links TRBV29-1 with TRBJ1-5, with 8 bases identical to TRBD1. The length of the CDR3 is 16 residues. V lost 6 bases, J lost 2 bases, and 12 bases stayed unmatched. The V gene's germline CDR1 is SQVTM and CDR2 ANQGSEA. The CDR3 is CSVLRVAGQGNQPQHF. The CDR3 region has the DNA TGCAGCGTCTTGCGCGTAGCGGGACAGGGCAATCAGCCCCAGCATTTT.